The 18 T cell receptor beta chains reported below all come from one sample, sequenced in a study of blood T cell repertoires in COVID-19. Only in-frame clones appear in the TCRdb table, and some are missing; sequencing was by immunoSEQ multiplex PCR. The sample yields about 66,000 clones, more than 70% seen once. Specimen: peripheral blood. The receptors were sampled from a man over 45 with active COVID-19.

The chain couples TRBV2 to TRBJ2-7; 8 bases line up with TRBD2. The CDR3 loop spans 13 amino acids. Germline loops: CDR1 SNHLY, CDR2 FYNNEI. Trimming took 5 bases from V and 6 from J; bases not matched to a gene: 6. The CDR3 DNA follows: TGTGCCAGCAGTTTTGGACTAGCAGCCGAGCAGTACTTC. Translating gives CASSFGLAAEQYF.

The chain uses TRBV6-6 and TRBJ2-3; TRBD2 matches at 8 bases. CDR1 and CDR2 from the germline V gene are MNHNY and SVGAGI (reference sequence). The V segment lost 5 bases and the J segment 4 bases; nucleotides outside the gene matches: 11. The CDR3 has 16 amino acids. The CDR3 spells CASSRGTAGEADTQYF. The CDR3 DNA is TGTGCCAGCAGTAGAGGTACAGCGGGAGAGGCAGATACGCAGTATTTT.

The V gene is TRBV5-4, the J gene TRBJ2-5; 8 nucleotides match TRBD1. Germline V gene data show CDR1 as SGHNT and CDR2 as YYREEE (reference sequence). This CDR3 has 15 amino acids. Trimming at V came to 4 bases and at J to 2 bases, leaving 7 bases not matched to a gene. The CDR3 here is CASSRGTGLQETQYF. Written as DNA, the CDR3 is TGTGCCAGCAGCAGGGGGACAGGCCTACAAGAGACCCAGTACTTC.

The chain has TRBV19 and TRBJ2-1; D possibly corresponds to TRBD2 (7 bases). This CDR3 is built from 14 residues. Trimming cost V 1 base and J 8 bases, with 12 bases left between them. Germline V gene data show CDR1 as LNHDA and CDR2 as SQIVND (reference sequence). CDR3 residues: CASSIGGGPHEQFF. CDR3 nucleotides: TGTGCCAGTAGTATAGGGGGGGGGCCCCATGAGCAGTTCTTC.

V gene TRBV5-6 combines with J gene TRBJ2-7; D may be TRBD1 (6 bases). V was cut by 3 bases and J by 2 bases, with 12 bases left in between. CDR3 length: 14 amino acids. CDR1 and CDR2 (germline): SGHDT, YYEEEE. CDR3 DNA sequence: TGTGCCAGCAGCTCCCAGGGGCAGGCCTACGAGCAGTACGTC. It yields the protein CASSSQGQAYEQYV.

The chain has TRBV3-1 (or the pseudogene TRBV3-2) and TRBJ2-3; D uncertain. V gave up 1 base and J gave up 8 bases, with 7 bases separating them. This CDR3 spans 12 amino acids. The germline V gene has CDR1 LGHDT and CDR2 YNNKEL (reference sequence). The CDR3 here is CASSQGPGTQYF. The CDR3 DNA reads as TGTGCCAGCAGCCAAGGACCGGGTACGCAGTATTTT.

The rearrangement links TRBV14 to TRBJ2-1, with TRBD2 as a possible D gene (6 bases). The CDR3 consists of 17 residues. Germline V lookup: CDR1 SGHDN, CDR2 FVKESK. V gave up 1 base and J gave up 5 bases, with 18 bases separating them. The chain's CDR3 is CASSQVRLASHHNEQFF. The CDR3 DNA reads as TGTGCCAGCAGCCAAGTCCGTCTAGCGTCTCACCACAATGAGCAGTTCTTC. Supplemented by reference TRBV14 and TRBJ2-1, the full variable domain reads EAGVTQFPSHSVIEKGQTVTLRCDPISGHDNLYWYRRVMGKEIKFLLHFVKESKQDESGMPNNRFLAERTGGTYSTLKVQPAELEDSGVYFCASSQVRLASHHNEQFFGPGTRLTVL.

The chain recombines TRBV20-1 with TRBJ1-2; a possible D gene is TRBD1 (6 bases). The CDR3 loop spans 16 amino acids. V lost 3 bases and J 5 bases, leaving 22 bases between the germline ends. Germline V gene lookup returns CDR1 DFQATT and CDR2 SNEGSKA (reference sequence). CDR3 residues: CSASNPLLGTKYGYTF. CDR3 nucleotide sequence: TGCAGTGCTAGTAATCCCCTCCTAGGGACAAAGTATGGCTACACCTTC.

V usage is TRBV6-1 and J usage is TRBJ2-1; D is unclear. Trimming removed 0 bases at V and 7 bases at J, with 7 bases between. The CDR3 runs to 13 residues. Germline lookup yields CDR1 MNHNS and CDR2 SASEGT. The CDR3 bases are TGTGCCAGCAGTGAAGCTCGGCGGAATGAGCAGTTCTTC. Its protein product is CASSEARRNEQFF.

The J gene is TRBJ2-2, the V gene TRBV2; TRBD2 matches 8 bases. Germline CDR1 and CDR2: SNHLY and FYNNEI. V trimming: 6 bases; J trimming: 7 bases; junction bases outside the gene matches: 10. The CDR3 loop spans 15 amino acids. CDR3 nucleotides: TGTGCCAGCAGGGTCGGGAGGGCCCAAAACGGGGAGCTGTTTTTT. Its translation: CASRVGRAQNGELFF.

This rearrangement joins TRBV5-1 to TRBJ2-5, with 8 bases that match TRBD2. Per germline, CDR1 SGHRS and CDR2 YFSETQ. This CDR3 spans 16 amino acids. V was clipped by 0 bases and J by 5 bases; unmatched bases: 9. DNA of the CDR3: TGCGCCAGCAGCTTGGGGGCGGGAGGATTCGGCGAGACCCAGTACTTC. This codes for CASSLGAGGFGETQYF.

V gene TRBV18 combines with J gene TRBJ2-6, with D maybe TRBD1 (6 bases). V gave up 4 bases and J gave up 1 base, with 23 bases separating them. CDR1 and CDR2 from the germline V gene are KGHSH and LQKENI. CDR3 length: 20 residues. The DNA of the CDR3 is TGTGCCAGCTCACGTCCCCCTCGAACAGGGTCTGAATCTGGGGCCAACGTCCTGACTTTC. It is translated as CASSRPPRTGSESGANVLTF.

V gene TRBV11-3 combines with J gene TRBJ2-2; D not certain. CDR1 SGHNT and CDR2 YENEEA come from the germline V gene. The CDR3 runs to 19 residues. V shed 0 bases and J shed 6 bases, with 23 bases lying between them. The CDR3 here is CASSLEGMGTESRPGELFF. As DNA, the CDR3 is TGTGCCAGCAGCTTAGAGGGTATGGGCACAGAGAGTAGACCCGGGGAGCTGTTTTTT.

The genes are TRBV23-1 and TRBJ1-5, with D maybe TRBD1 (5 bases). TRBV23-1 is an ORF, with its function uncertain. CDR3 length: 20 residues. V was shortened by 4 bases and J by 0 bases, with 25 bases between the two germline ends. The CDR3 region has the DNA TGCGCCAGCAGTCGCCCCAGGGCAGGCCCATTAATTTATAGCAATCAGCCCCAGCATTTT. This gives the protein CASSRPRAGPLIYSNQPQHF.

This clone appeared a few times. CDR3 residues: CAWKYRTPSFSSNQPQHF. The CDR3 coding sequence is TGTGCCTGGAAATATCGGACACCCTCTTTTTCTAGCAATCAGCCCCAGCATTTT. The rearrangement uses TRBV30 and TRBJ1-5; TRBD1 is a possible D gene (5 bases). Trimming removed 4 bases from V and 0 bases from J, with 22 bases in between. From germline, CDR1 is GTSNPN and CDR2 SVGIG (reference sequence). This CDR3 region has 18 residues.

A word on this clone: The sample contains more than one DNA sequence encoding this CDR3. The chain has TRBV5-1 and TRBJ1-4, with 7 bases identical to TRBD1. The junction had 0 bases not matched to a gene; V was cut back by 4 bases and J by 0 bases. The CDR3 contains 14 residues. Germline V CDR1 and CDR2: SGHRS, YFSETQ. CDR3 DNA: TGCGCCAGCAGCCAGGGGGCAACTAATGAAAAACTGTTTTTT. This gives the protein CASSQGATNEKLFF.

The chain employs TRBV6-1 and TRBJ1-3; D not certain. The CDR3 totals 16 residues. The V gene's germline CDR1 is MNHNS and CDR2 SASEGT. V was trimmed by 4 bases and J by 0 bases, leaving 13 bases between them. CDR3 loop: CASSANFRSSGNTIYF. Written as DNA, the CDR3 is TGTGCCAGCAGTGCCAACTTTAGAAGCTCTGGAAACACCATATATTTT.

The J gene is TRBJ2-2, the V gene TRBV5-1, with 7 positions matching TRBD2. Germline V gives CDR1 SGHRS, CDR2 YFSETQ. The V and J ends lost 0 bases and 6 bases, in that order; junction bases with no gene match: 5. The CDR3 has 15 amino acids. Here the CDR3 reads CASSLADGGAGELFF. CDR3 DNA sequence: TGCGCCAGCAGCTTGGCGGATGGGGGGGCCGGGGAGCTGTTTTTT.